Following are 28 T cell receptor beta chains from one sample sequenced in a study of T-cell memory formation after mild COVID-19. TCRdb redid the calling of the 5' RACE reads with MiXCR, one entry per CDR3 protein. The sample yields hundreds of thousands of distinct CDR3 sequences, more than 15% seen once. Sequenced: PBMCs or a T cell subset sorted from them (not recorded which). The receptors here all came from a man aged 18 to 30 who had mild COVID-19 (a few samples of this study predate the infection). Cell type and time point are not known.

The J gene is TRBJ2-1, the V gene TRBV4-1; possibly TRBD2 for D (5 bases). From germline, CDR1 is MGHRA and CDR2 YSYEKL. The CDR3 extends over 14 amino acids. Trimming pared 4 bases from V and 8 bases from J, leaving 15 bases between. The CDR3 sequence is CASSPHEGRDEQFF. CDR3 bases: TGCGCCAGCAGCCCTCACGAGGGTAGGGATGAGCAGTTCTTC.

This clonotype was picked up a small number of times. This sequence joins TRBV4-1 and TRBJ2-3, with D possibly being TRBD1 (6 bases). Per germline, CDR1 MGHRA and CDR2 YSYEKL. CDR3 length: 15 amino acids. V shed 1 base and J shed 6 bases, with 14 bases lying between them. The CDR3, as DNA: TGCGCCAGCAGCCAAGGGCCAGGGGTGTCGGATACGCAGTATTTT. It translates to CASSQGPGVSDTQYF.

This chain links TRBV15 with TRBJ1-1, with TRBD1 matching 7 bases. The CDR3 runs to 14 residues. The germline CDR1 and CDR2 sequences are LNHNV and YYDKDF (reference sequence). The V segment lost 6 bases and the J segment 7 bases; nucleotides outside the gene matches: 11. The CDR3 here is CATRAMEGASEAFF. CDR3 nucleotide sequence: TGTGCCACCAGAGCCATGGAGGGGGCAAGTGAAGCTTTCTTT.

This clonotype was seen a handful of times. The genes are TRBV3-1 and TRBJ2-3; TRBD1 aligns across 7 bases. CDR3 length: 16 amino acids. The ends lost 0 bases at V and 1 base at J; junction bases unmatched: 4. Germline assignment: CDR1 LGHDT and CDR2 YNNKEL (reference sequence). The CDR3 spells CASSQEVGGGTDTQYF. The CDR3 DNA reads as TGTGCCAGCAGCCAAGAAGTAGGGGGCGGCACAGATACGCAGTATTTT.

A single count supports this clonotype. The chain couples TRBV5-4 to TRBJ2-3, with D maybe TRBD2 (7 bases). The ends were cut back, 1 base at V and 5 bases at J, with 11 bases in the middle. Germline assignment: CDR1 SGHNT and CDR2 YYREEE (reference sequence). The CDR3 spans 14 residues. DNA of the CDR3: TGTGCCAGCAGCTTGTGGGGGGGCCGAGATACGCAGTATTTT. Encoded protein: CASSLWGGRDTQYF.

This clonotype was recorded a few times. The V call is TRBV6-5, the J call TRBJ2-1; 9 positions agree with TRBD2. CDR1 and CDR2 from the germline V gene are MNHEY and SVGAGI. The CDR3 totals 15 residues. Trimming cost V 5 bases and J 9 bases; bases outside gene matches: 11. The CDR3 reads CASSPLAGGLGEQFF. The CDR3 nucleotides are TGTGCCAGCAGTCCCCTGGCGGGGGGGCTGGGTGAGCAGTTCTTC.

This clonotype appeared a few times. V is TRBV3-1 and J is TRBJ2-1; 10 positions match TRBD2. The CDR3 covers 14 residues. In germline, CDR1 is LGHDT, CDR2 YNNKEL (reference sequence). V shed 8 bases, J shed 2 bases, and the junction held 3 bases outside the gene matches. The CDR3 protein is CASRTSGTYNEQFF. CDR3 nucleotides: TGTGCCAGCCGGACTAGCGGTACCTACAATGAGCAGTTCTTC.

This clonotype appeared a single time. The gene calls are TRBV30 and TRBJ1-6; D is undetermined. Per the germline V gene, CDR1 is GTSNPN and CDR2 is SVGIG (reference sequence). This CDR3 contains 15 residues. V gave up 8 bases and J gave up 6 bases, with 20 bases separating them. The CDR3 sequence: CAGLRRRAGNSPLHF. DNA for the CDR3: TGTGCCGGCCTAAGGCGGCGAGCTGGTAATTCACCCCTCCACTTT. The variable domain in full, completed from reference TRBV30 and TRBJ1-6, reads SQTIHQWPATLVQPVGSPLSLECTVEGTSNPNLYWYRQAAGRGLQLLFYSVGIGQISSEVPQNLSASRPQDRQFILSSKKLLLSDSGFYLCAGLRRRAGNSPLHFGNGTRLTVT.

This clonotype was seen more than once but under ten times. The gene calls are TRBV13 and TRBJ1-2, with 12 bases aligning to TRBD1. This CDR3 contains 18 residues. V shed 5 bases and J 4 bases; nucleotides not matched to a gene: 14. The germline gives CDR1 PRHDT, CDR2 FYEKMQ (reference sequence). CDR3 bases: TGTGCCAGCAGCATGAGGGAGGGACAGGGGGCTTCTAGCTATGGCTACACCTTC. Amino acid sequence: CASSMREGQGASSYGYTF.

This clonotype occurred a few times. The J gene is TRBJ1-4, the V gene TRBV6-4; D is undetermined. CDR3 length: 13 residues. CDR1 is MRHNA and CDR2 is SNTAGT in the germline V gene. Trimming shortened V by 9 bases and J by 4 bases, and 12 bases separated the two germline ends. In DNA, the CDR3 is TGTGCCAGGCTGTACGGAATTAATGAAAAACTGTTTTTT. Residues: CARLYGINEKLFF.

This clonotype has a handful of counts. The V gene is TRBV4-1, the J gene TRBJ1-3; D is unclear. The CDR3 extends over 16 amino acids. Trimming cost V 0 bases and J 0 bases, with 9 bases left between them. In germline, CDR1 is MGHRA, CDR2 YSYEKL. The CDR3 DNA follows: TGCGCCAGCAGCCAAGATGAAGGCGGCTCTGGAAACACCATATATTTT. This sequence encodes CASSQDEGGSGNTIYF.

This clonotype appeared many times. This chain connects TRBV5-1 to TRBJ2-1, with 7 nucleotides matching TRBD2. The CDR3 loop spans 15 amino acids. Germline assignment: CDR1 SGHRS and CDR2 YFSETQ. The trim removed 0 bases at V and 5 bases at J, leaving 5 bases unmatched. CDR3 bases: TGCGCCAGCAGCTTGGCTAACGGGGGGAACAATGAGCAGTTCTTC. Encoded protein: CASSLANGGNNEQFF.

This clonotype appeared a few times. The genes are TRBV7-2 and TRBJ1-1; a weak D match, TRBD1 (5 bases). Trimming pared 5 bases from V and 1 base from J, leaving 14 bases between. In germline, CDR1 is SGHTA, CDR2 FQGNSA. The CDR3 runs to 15 residues. This CDR3 is CASSPQGIWNTEAFF. CDR3 nucleotide sequence: TGTGCCAGCAGCCCCCAGGGAATCTGGAACACTGAAGCTTTCTTT.

V usage is TRBV23-1 and J usage is TRBJ2-4; 8 positions agree with TRBD1. TRBV23-1 is recorded as an ORF, its role being uncertain. The CDR3 length is 16 residues. V shed 5 bases, J shed 1 base, and the junction held 7 bases outside the gene matches. CDR3 loop: CASSGQGARAKNIQYF. The CDR3 nucleotides read TGCGCCAGCAGTGGGCAGGGGGCAAGGGCCAAAAACATTCAGTACTTC.

This clonotype was counted at least ten times. V gene TRBV28 combines with J gene TRBJ1-5; D not resolved. This CDR3 comprises 12 residues. Trimming shortened V by 3 bases and J by 4 bases, and 4 bases separated the two germline ends. CDR1 is MDHEN and CDR2 is SYDVKM in the germline V gene. CDR3 sequence (DNA): TGTGCCAGCAGTTTTACGAATCAGCCCCAGCATTTT. Its translation is CASSFTNQPQHF.

This clonotype has a handful of counts. This chain links TRBV29-1 with TRBJ2-2; no clear D gene. The CDR3 is made up of 11 amino acids. V lost 7 bases to trimming and J lost 3 bases, with 6 bases between them. Germline loops: CDR1 SQVTM, CDR2 ANQGSEA. CDR3 protein: CSARHTGELFF. The DNA of the CDR3 is TGCAGCGCTAGACACACCGGGGAGCTGTTTTTT.

The rearrangement uses TRBV21-1 and TRBJ2-6. TRBV21-1 counts as a pseudogene. This CDR3 is 15 amino acids long. The CDR3 is CASSTTPSGANVLTF. The CDR3, as DNA: TGTGCCAGCAGCACTACTCCTTCTGGGGCCAACGTCCTGACTTTC.

This clonotype was seen more than once but under ten times. The chain joins TRBV29-1 to TRBJ2-7; D is perhaps TRBD2 (7 bases). The CDR3 loop spans 10 amino acids. V dropped 7 bases and J dropped 5 bases, with 9 bases sitting between them. Germline V gene sequence: CDR1 SQVTM, CDR2 ANQGSEA. The CDR3 is CSAGGNEQYF. The DNA for the CDR3 is TGCAGCGCGGGGGGCAACGAGCAGTACTTC.

The J gene is TRBJ1-1, the V gene TRBV6-5; a weak D match, TRBD1 (6 bases). Per the germline V gene, CDR1 is MNHEY and CDR2 is SVGAGI. V dropped 0 bases and J dropped 3 bases, with 20 bases sitting between them. The CDR3 length is 18 residues. DNA for the CDR3: TGTGCCAGCAGTTACTCGATAGGGGGGCAAGTGGGGTACACTGAAGCTTTCTTT. Residues: CASSYSIGGQVGYTEAFF.

This clonotype was observed a handful of times. The CDR3 loop reads CASSLLGRENTEAFF. The CDR3 DNA reads as TGTGCCAGCAGCTTATTGGGTCGAGAGAACACTGAAGCTTTCTTT. V gene TRBV7-2 combines with J gene TRBJ1-1; D not certain. V dropped 2 bases and J dropped 1 base, with 11 bases sitting between them. Germline V gives CDR1 SGHTA, CDR2 FQGNSA. The CDR3 runs 15 residues. Combining the CDR3 with reference TRBV7-2 and TRBJ1-1 gives the whole variable domain GAGVSQSPSNKVTEKGKDVELRCDPISGHTALYWYRQSLGQGLEFLIYFQGNSAPDKSGLPSDRFSAERTGGSVSTLTIQRTQQEDSAVYLCASSLLGRENTEAFFGQGTRLTVV.

The rearrangement links TRBV20-1 to TRBJ1-6; D is ambiguous. The CDR3 sequence is 13 residues long. Germline CDR1 and CDR2: DFQATT and SNEGSKA (reference sequence). V lost 6 bases and J lost 8, with 14 bases in between. The CDR3 loop is CSAGEDPYSPLHF. CDR3 coding DNA: TGCAGTGCGGGAGAGGACCCCTATTCACCCCTCCACTTT.

In this sample, this clonotype turned up a few times. The chain combines TRBV6-2 or TRBV6-3 with TRBJ2-3; 9 positions agree with TRBD2. Germline V lookup: CDR1 MNHEY, CDR2 SVGEGT. The trim removed 10 bases at V and 2 bases at J, leaving 13 bases unmatched. CDR3 size: 16 residues. CDR3 amino acids: CATRPGAGGPTDTQYF. The CDR3, as DNA: TGTGCCACCAGACCGGGAGCGGGGGGTCCCACAGATACGCAGTATTTT.

This chain connects TRBV9 to TRBJ2-7, with 10 positions matching TRBD1. The CDR3 is 15 amino acids. Trimming removed 0 bases from V and 3 bases from J; junction bases left unmatched: 3. Germline lookup yields CDR1 SGDLS and CDR2 YYNGEE. The CDR3 coding sequence is TGTGCCAGCAGCGTAGAGGGACAGGGGATCTACGAGCAGTACTTC. Amino acids: CASSVEGQGIYEQYF. Supplemented by reference TRBV9 and TRBJ2-7, the full variable domain reads DSGVTQTPKHLITATGQRVTLRCSPRSGDLSVYWYQQSLDQGLQFLIQYYNGEERAKGNILERFSAQQFPDLHSELNLSSLELGDSALYFCASSVEGQGIYEQYFGPGTRLTVT.

This clonotype was counted only a few times. The chain has TRBV4-2 and TRBJ2-4; tentative D call: TRBD1 (6 bases). V lost 0 bases, J lost 6 bases, and 15 bases lay in between. Germline assignment: CDR1 LGHNA and CDR2 YNFKEQ. The CDR3 runs to 16 residues. The CDR3 region is CASSQDLARGGNIQYF. CDR3 in DNA: TGTGCCAGCAGCCAAGATTTAGCTCGAGGGGGAAACATTCAGTACTTC.

The rearrangement joins TRBV25-1 to TRBJ1-1; no clear D. CDR1 and CDR2 from the germline V gene are MGHDK and SYGVNS. With 2 bases removed from V and 0 bases from J, the gap between germline ends came to 13 bases. CDR3 length equals 16 residues. CDR3 protein: CASSEGSRNMNTEAFF. In DNA form, the CDR3 reads TGTGCCAGCAGTGAAGGCTCGAGGAATATGAACACTGAAGCTTTCTTT.

The table lists this clonotype with many counts. V is TRBV5-1 and J is TRBJ1-1, with a tentative D call TRBD1 (5 bases). The CDR3 sequence is 13 residues long. V lost 0 bases to trimming and J lost 8 bases, with 11 bases between them. Germline V gene data show CDR1 as SGHRS and CDR2 as YFSETQ. The CDR3 sequence is CASSLEGPREAFF. CDR3 nucleotide sequence: TGCGCCAGCAGCTTGGAGGGGCCTCGCGAAGCTTTCTTT.

This clonotype was picked up many times. This chain joins TRBV15 and TRBJ2-7; tentatively, D is TRBD1 or TRBD2 (5 bases each). The CDR3 has 15 residues. With 1 base removed from V and 2 bases from J, the gap between germline ends came to 12 bases. CDR1 is LNHNV and CDR2 is YYDKDF in the germline V gene (reference sequence). CDR3 amino acids: CATSRGRDGPYEQYF. In DNA form, the CDR3 reads TGTGCCACCAGCAGAGGCCGGGACGGCCCCTACGAGCAGTACTTC.

This clonotype has a handful of counts. This chain connects TRBV18 to TRBJ1-1, with no clear D. The CDR3 totals 14 residues. Per the germline V gene, CDR1 is KGHSH and CDR2 is LQKENI. Trimming took 0 bases from V and 2 from J, leaving 7 bases between them. This CDR3 is CASSPPATNTEAFF. Here the CDR3 DNA reads TGTGCCAGCTCACCACCGGCAACAAACACTGAAGCTTTCTTT.